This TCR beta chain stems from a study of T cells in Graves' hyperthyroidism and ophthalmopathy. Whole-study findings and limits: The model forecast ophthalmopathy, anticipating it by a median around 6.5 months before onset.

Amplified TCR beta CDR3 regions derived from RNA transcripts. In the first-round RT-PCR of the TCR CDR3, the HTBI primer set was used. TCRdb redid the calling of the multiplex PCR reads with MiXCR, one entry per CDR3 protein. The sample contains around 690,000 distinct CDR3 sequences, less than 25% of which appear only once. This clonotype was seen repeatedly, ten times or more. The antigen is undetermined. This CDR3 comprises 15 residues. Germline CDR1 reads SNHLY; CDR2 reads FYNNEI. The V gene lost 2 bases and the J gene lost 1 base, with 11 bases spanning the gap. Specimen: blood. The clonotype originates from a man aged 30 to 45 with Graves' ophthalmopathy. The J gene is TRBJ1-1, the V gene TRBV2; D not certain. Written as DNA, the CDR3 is TGTGCCAGCAGTGAATACGGATTAGGGAACACTGAAGCTTTCTTT. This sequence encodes CASSEYGLGNTEAFF. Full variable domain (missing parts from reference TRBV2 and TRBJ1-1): EPEVTQTPSHQVTQMGQEVILRCVPISNHLYFYWYRQILGQKVEFLVSFYNNEISEKSEIFDDQFSVERPDGSNFTLKIRSTKLEDSAMYFCASSEYGLGNTEAFFGQGTRLTVV.